Shown below are 10 T cell receptor beta chains from a single sample sequenced in a study of blood T cell repertoires in COVID-19. Assay used: immunoSEQ multiplex PCR; TCRdb lists only in-frame clones, some missing. The data contain some 400,000 clones, more than 75% of them singletons. Sequencing used peripheral blood. Source of these receptors: a human donor with acute or convalescent COVID-19. The donor label of this sample is uncertain.

A single count supports this clone. The chain employs TRBV5-5 and TRBJ2-5; 7 bases line up with TRBD2. Germline V gives CDR1 SGHKS, CDR2 YYEKEE (reference sequence). CDR3 length: 14 amino acids. J was trimmed by 5 bases and V by 0 bases; bases with no gene match: 4. CDR3 in amino acids: CASSLDPGGETQYF. In DNA form, the CDR3 reads TGTGCCAGCAGCTTGGACCCGGGAGGCGAGACCCAGTACTTC. Drawing the rest from reference TRBV5-5 and TRBJ2-5, the complete variable domain is DAGVTQSPTHLIKTRGQQVTLRCSPISGHKSVSWYQQVLGQGPQFIFQYYEKEERGRGNFPDRFSARQFPNYSSELNVNALLLGDSALYLCASSLDPGGETQYFGPGTRLLVL.

Only a few counts were recorded for this clone. Different DNA sequences within this sample yield the same CDR3. The rearrangement joins TRBV6-5 to TRBJ1-1; 7 bases are shared with TRBD1. V dropped 6 bases and J dropped 3; count of bases not matched to a gene: 4. The CDR3 length is 13 residues. Germline CDR1 reads MNHEY; CDR2 reads SVGAGI. The CDR3 sequence is CASRGRGDTEAFF. The CDR3 bases are TGTGCCAGCAGAGGCAGGGGGGACACTGAAGCTTTCTTT.

The chain combines TRBV15 with TRBJ1-4; 9 nucleotides line up with TRBD1. The V segment lost 4 bases and the J segment 7 bases; nucleotides outside the gene matches: 4. The CDR3 loop spans 14 amino acids. Looked up from germline, CDR1 is LNHNV and CDR2 is YYDKDF (reference sequence). CDR3 residues: CATSTDRGGEKLFF. The DNA for the CDR3 is TGTGCCACCAGCACGGACAGGGGCGGTGAAAAACTGTTTTTT.

In this sample, this clone turned up a few times. The rearrangement uses TRBV6-4 and TRBJ2-1; TRBD2 is a possible D gene (6 bases). Germline-derived CDR1 and CDR2 are MRHNA and SNTAGT. CDR3 length: 13 amino acids. The V gene lost 10 bases and the J gene lost 9 bases, with 19 bases spanning the gap. The CDR3 coding sequence is TGTGCCACGTCCGGCCTACACGGGGGTGAGCAGTTCTTC. Translation: CATSGLHGGEQFF.

The CDR3 sequence is CAREKGGEAKNIQYF. DNA of the CDR3: TGTGCCAGAGAGAAAGGTGGGGAGGCCAAAAACATTCAGTACTTC. The rearrangement links TRBV6-5 to TRBJ2-4, with D possibly matching TRBD2 (5 bases). Germline V gene lookup returns CDR1 MNHEY and CDR2 SVGAGI. The CDR3 length is 15 residues. V was trimmed by 9 bases and J by 1 base, leaving 16 bases between them.

The chain recombines TRBV7-8 with TRBJ1-4, with a possible D match to TRBD1 (6 bases). The CDR3 loop spans 17 amino acids. Germline values: CDR1 SGHVS, CDR2 FQNEAQ. The V and J ends lost 5 bases and 0 bases respectively, with 16 bases between them. The CDR3 here is CASSPIPGVATNEKLFF. As DNA, the CDR3 is TGTGCCAGCAGCCCGATCCCAGGGGTTGCAACTAATGAAAAACTGTTTTTT.

This clone appeared many times. The rearrangement uses TRBV15 and TRBJ2-7, with a possible D match to TRBD1 (6 bases). This CDR3 spans 15 amino acids. In germline, CDR1 is LNHNV, CDR2 YYDKDF (reference sequence). V was cut by 0 bases and J by 2 bases, with 11 bases left in between. The CDR3 reads CATSRDPSGAYEQYF. In DNA, the CDR3 is TGTGCCACCAGCAGAGATCCGTCAGGGGCCTACGAGCAGTACTTC. Full variable domain (rest looked up from reference TRBV15 and TRBJ2-7): DAMVIQNPRYQVTQFGKPVTLSCSQTLNHNVMYWYQQKSSQAPKLLFHYYDKDFNNEADTPDNFQSRRPNTSFCFLDIRSPGLGDTAMYLCATSRDPSGAYEQYFGPGTRLTVT.

The chain uses TRBV28 and TRBJ1-2; TRBD1 is a possible D gene (5 bases). This CDR3 has 13 amino acids. The germline V and J ends were trimmed by 8 bases and 7 bases, with 17 bases remaining between them. Germline CDR1 is MDHEN and CDR2 is SYDVKM. In nucleotides, the CDR3 is TGTGCCAGCCACAACGGGGGAAGGGGTGGCTACACCTTC. Its protein product is CASHNGGRGGYTF.

This clone was counted ten times or more. This chain links TRBV2 with TRBJ1-6; 7 bases match TRBD1. Germline assignment: CDR1 SNHLY and CDR2 FYNNEI. The CDR3 has 13 amino acids. Unmatched junction bases numbered 3, after V lost 5 bases and J lost 8 bases. CDR3 region: CASSYDRDSPLHF. The CDR3 DNA is TGTGCCAGCAGTTATGACAGGGATTCACCCCTCCACTTT.

The chain recombines TRBV11-2 with TRBJ2-1, with 10 bases lining up with TRBD2. The CDR3 is made up of 15 amino acids. Germline V gene data show CDR1 as SGHAT and CDR2 as FQNNGV. Unmatched junction bases numbered 9, after V lost 5 bases and J lost 8 bases. The CDR3 loop reads CASSPRLAGDHEQFF. In DNA, the CDR3 is TGTGCCAGCAGCCCCCGTCTAGCGGGAGACCATGAGCAGTTCTTC.